Following are 21 T cell receptor beta chains from one sample sequenced in a study of shared T cell receptors in the human thymus. Assay used: immunoSEQ multiplex PCR; TCRdb lists only in-frame clones, some missing. The repertoire holds 700,000 or so clones, with 70% to 90% as singletons. A further study also used this sample, focusing on human thymus T cells.

Sequenced: thymocytes. The receptors here all came from a girl under three years old with a congenital heart defect.

The genes are TRBV29-1 and TRBJ2-7; the D gene is possibly TRBD2 (5 bases). There are 13 residues in the CDR3. CDR1 is SQVTM, CDR2 ANQGSEA, per germline. Trimming left V 4 bases short and J 2 bases short, with 12 bases between. CDR3 amino acids: CSVVNGLTYEQYF. In DNA form, the CDR3 reads TGCAGCGTTGTAAATGGACTCACCTACGAGCAGTACTTC.

The chain joins TRBV5-5 to TRBJ2-6; tentatively, D is TRBD2 (5 bases). The V end lost 7 bases, the J end lost 1 base, and 24 bases lay between the germline ends. The germline CDR1 and CDR2 sequences are SGHKS and YYEKEE (reference sequence). The CDR3 has 19 amino acids. In DNA form, the CDR3 reads TGTGCCAGCGACTCCCCCGTGGGGAGCCCCCCTTCTGGGGCCAACGTCCTGACTTTC. It translates to CASDSPVGSPPSGANVLTF.

This chain uses TRBV19 with TRBJ1-2; D is undetermined. From germline, CDR1 is LNHDA and CDR2 SQIVND (reference sequence). The CDR3 length is 13 residues. V lost 9 bases to trimming and J lost 1 base, with 12 bases between them. CDR3 nucleotides: TGTGCCAGCTCCCTGGGAGTTAACTATGGCTACACCTTC. Amino acids: CASSLGVNYGYTF. The variable domain in full, completed from reference TRBV19 and TRBJ1-2, reads DGGITQSPKYLFRKEGQNVTLSCEQNLNHDAMYWYRQDPGQGLRLIYYSQIVNDFQKGDIAEGYSVSREKKESFPLTVTSAQKNPTAFYLCASSLGVNYGYTFGSGTRLTVV.

This chain uses TRBV6-1 with TRBJ1-1; D is unresolved. The V and J ends lost 2 bases and 6 bases respectively, with 10 bases between them. Germline values: CDR1 MNHNS, CDR2 SASEGT. CDR3 size: 13 residues. In nucleotides, the CDR3 is TGTGCCAGCAGTGAATCGTTCCTTTCTGAAGCTTTCTTT. Protein sequence: CASSESFLSEAFF.

CDR3 in amino acids: CASSLNGQLSYEQYF. The CDR3 DNA follows: TGTGCCAGCAGCTTAAACGGACAACTCTCCTACGAGCAGTACTTC. The chain combines TRBV5-4 with TRBJ2-7; TRBD1 is a possible D gene (5 bases). V lost 2 bases and J lost 0, with 12 bases in between. The CDR3 runs to 15 residues. The germline CDR1 and CDR2 sequences are SGHNT and YYREEE (reference sequence).

The V call is TRBV7-2, the J call TRBJ2-1; D may be TRBD2 (6 bases). The germline gives CDR1 SGHTA, CDR2 FQGNSA. The CDR3 loop spans 17 amino acids. Between the trimmed V and J ends, which lost 6 bases and 6 bases, there was a span of 24 bases. CDR3 sequence reads: CASRQRRGRYGGNEQFF. DNA of the CDR3: TGTGCCAGCAGACAAAGACGGGGAAGGTACGGGGGCAATGAGCAGTTCTTC.

The chain links TRBV7-6 to TRBJ2-1; maybe TRBD1 (6 bases). The V end lost 1 base, the J end lost 7 bases, and 14 bases lay between the germline ends. Germline lookup yields CDR1 SGHVS and CDR2 FNYEAQ. This CDR3 spans 15 amino acids. The CDR3 nucleotides read TGTGCCAGCAGCTTAGTACGAGCGAGGGGGAATGAGCAGTTCTTC. This translates into CASSLVRARGNEQFF.

A few counts support this clone. The rearrangement uses TRBV30 and TRBJ1-2; the match to TRBD1 covers 10 bases. The CDR3 is 15 residues long. Trimming removed 1 base from V and 1 base from J; junction bases left unmatched: 3. The germline V gene encodes CDR1 GTSNPN and CDR2 SVGIG (reference sequence). The chain's CDR3 is CAWSGQGADNYGYTF. CDR3 sequence (DNA): TGTGCCTGGAGTGGACAGGGGGCTGATAACTATGGCTACACCTTC.

V gene TRBV11-2 combines with J gene TRBJ1-2; 9 bases map to TRBD1. Germline trimming cut 4 bases from V and 7 bases from J; bases unmatched to any gene: 19. Germline CDR1 reads SGHAT; CDR2 reads FQNNGV. The CDR3 length is 18 residues. The CDR3 region is CASSSPTRDREARGGYTF. For the CDR3, the DNA is TGTGCCAGCAGCTCTCCAACCCGGGACAGGGAGGCCAGGGGTGGCTACACCTTC.

The chain links TRBV28 to TRBJ1-1; D unclear. Germline V gene data show CDR1 as MDHEN and CDR2 as SYDVKM. This CDR3 is built from 13 residues. Between the trimmed V and J ends, which lost 5 bases and 3 bases, there was a span of 10 bases. This chain's CDR3 is CASSLEKDTEAFF. The CDR3 DNA reads TGTGCCAGCAGTCTAGAGAAGGACACTGAAGCTTTCTTT.

The table lists this clone with a few counts. This chain joins TRBV5-8 and TRBJ1-2, with D perhaps TRBD1 (6 bases). Germline V gives CDR1 SGHTS, CDR2 YDEGEE. V lost 4 bases and J lost 3, with 13 bases in between. This CDR3 comprises 14 residues. This chain's CDR3 is CASSGRTDHYGYTF. The CDR3, as DNA: TGTGCCAGCAGCGGAAGGACAGACCACTATGGCTACACCTTC.

The chain recombines TRBV5-1 with TRBJ2-5; 10 bases agree with TRBD2. J gave up 8 bases and V 4 bases, and 17 bases lay outside the gene matches. Germline CDR1 SGHRS, CDR2 YFSETQ. The CDR3 has 17 residues. CDR3 sequence reads: CASSRTSGGGQDATQYF. CDR3 nucleotide sequence: TGCGCCAGCAGCCGCACCAGCGGGGGGGGTCAAGATGCCACCCAGTACTTC.

CDR3 nucleotide sequence: TGTGCCAGCAACGACCCGGGACAGGGGCCGAGCTCCTACAATGAGCAGTTCTTC. This codes for CASNDPGQGPSSYNEQFF. This rearrangement joins TRBV5-4 to TRBJ2-1, with 10 bases aligning to TRBD1. The J segment lost 0 bases and the V segment lost 6 bases, leaving 12 bases of the junction unmatched. The CDR3 runs to 18 residues. The germline CDR1 and CDR2 sequences are SGHNT and YYREEE (reference sequence).

This chain connects TRBV6-4 to TRBJ1-5; TRBD1 agrees at 7 bases. Germline CDR1 reads MRHNA; CDR2 reads SNTAGT. After removal of 3 bases from V and 5 bases from J, the junction contained 16 bases not matched to a gene. This CDR3 contains 18 residues. The chain's CDR3 is CASSEGYVRGVRHQPQHF. The CDR3, as DNA: TGTGCCAGCAGTGAAGGTTACGTCAGGGGGGTCCGTCATCAGCCCCAGCATTTT.

The chain uses TRBV2 and TRBJ2-3; 7 bases line up with TRBD2. Germline CDR1 and CDR2: SNHLY and FYNNEI. The trim removed 7 bases at V and 5 bases at J, leaving 9 bases unmatched. CDR3 length: 14 amino acids. The CDR3 reads CASNNPGTIDTQYF. The CDR3 bases are TGTGCCAGCAATAATCCCGGGACTATAGATACGCAGTATTTT.

The chain uses TRBV7-9 and TRBJ2-7; D is ambiguous. The germline V and J ends were trimmed by 3 bases and 5 bases, with 14 bases remaining between them. The CDR3 length is 14 residues. The germline gives CDR1 SEHNR, CDR2 FQNEAQ (reference sequence). The CDR3 DNA is TGTGCCAGCAGCTTTGACCCCAGGCCCAACGAGCAGTACTTC. This sequence encodes CASSFDPRPNEQYF.

This CDR3 reads CASIGGYLDEQYF. The CDR3 coding sequence is TGTGCCAGCATTGGAGGGTATCTTGACGAGCAGTACTTC. V and J are TRBV28 and TRBJ2-7, with a tentative D call TRBD2 (6 bases). The germline V and J ends were trimmed by 7 bases and 5 bases, with 15 bases remaining between them. Germline lookup yields CDR1 MDHEN and CDR2 SYDVKM. The CDR3 consists of 13 residues. Full variable domain (remainder filled in from reference TRBV28 and TRBJ2-7): DVKVTQSSRYLVKRTGEKVFLECVQDMDHENMFWYRQDPGLGLRLIYFSYDVKMKEKGDIPEGYSVSREKKERFSLILESASTNQTSMYLCASIGGYLDEQYFGPGTRLTVT.

The chain employs TRBV25-1 and TRBJ1-5; no clear D. V gave up 10 bases and J gave up 4 bases, with 11 bases separating them. This CDR3 has 12 amino acids. Per the germline V gene, CDR1 is MGHDK and CDR2 is SYGVNS. The CDR3 nucleotides are TGTGCCACCGGGGTGGGGAATCAGCCCCAGCATTTT. This encodes CATGVGNQPQHF.

J is TRBJ1-1 and V is TRBV6-1, with 9 positions matching TRBD1. Germline CDR1 and CDR2: MNHNS and SASEGT. The CDR3 covers 14 residues. Losses at the gene ends were 4 bases for V and 5 bases for J; bases not matched to a gene: 5. The CDR3 region has the DNA TGTGCCAGCAGTGCGGACAGGGGTTGGACTGAAGCTTTCTTT. Its protein product is CASSADRGWTEAFF.

As for this clone: This sample also contains other DNA sequences that code for the same CDR3. The rearrangement links TRBV4-3 to TRBJ2-7; the match to TRBD1 covers 8 bases. The CDR3 is 14 amino acids. The V gene's germline CDR1 is LGHNA and CDR2 YSLEER. Trimming at V came to 3 bases and at J to 6 bases, leaving 7 bases not matched to a gene. This CDR3 is CASSQDRVGREQYF. The CDR3 DNA sequence: TGCGCCAGCAGCCAGGACAGGGTTGGGCGCGAGCAGTACTTC.

The chain couples TRBV6-5 to TRBJ1-6; 10 bases are shared with TRBD1. Germline V gene lookup returns CDR1 MNHEY and CDR2 SVGAGI. V lost 4 bases, J lost 6 bases, and 3 bases stayed unmatched. CDR3 length: 15 residues. CDR3 nucleotide sequence: TGTGCCAGCAGTTTTCGGACAGGGGGTAATTCACCCCTCCACTTT. Translation gives CASSFRTGGNSPLHF.